A few counts support the clone carrying this TCR beta chain. Its antigen is still unknown. Sampled blood was obtained at baseline, cycle 4 day 1, and cycle 7 day 1. This sample was included in a study of OX40 agonist ivuxolimab in advanced cancers. The study's findings and limits: Fewer expanded clones were found on average in CD4+ than in CD8+ T cells.

The V end was cut by 7 bases, the J end by 0 bases, with 18 bases between. CDR3 length equals 16 residues. Germline V gene sequence: CDR1 ENHRY, CDR2 SYGVKD. Profiling relied on immunoSEQ multiplex PCR, and the TCRdb table lists in-frame clones only, not all of them. The sample contains roughly 8,600 clones, over 70% of which appear only once. The chain is built from TRBV10-3 and TRBJ2-5, with D possibly matching TRBD1 (6 bases). The sequencing here drew on CD4+ or CD8+ T cells sorted from blood, taken in a trial of the OX40 agonist ivuxolimab. The sequence was obtained from an adult with an advanced solid tumor such as melanoma, head and neck, liver or kidney cancer. The CDR3 DNA reads TGTGCCATCAATGAACAGGGTGTGGGGTACCAAGAGACCCAGTACTTC. Protein product: CAINEQGVGYQETQYF.